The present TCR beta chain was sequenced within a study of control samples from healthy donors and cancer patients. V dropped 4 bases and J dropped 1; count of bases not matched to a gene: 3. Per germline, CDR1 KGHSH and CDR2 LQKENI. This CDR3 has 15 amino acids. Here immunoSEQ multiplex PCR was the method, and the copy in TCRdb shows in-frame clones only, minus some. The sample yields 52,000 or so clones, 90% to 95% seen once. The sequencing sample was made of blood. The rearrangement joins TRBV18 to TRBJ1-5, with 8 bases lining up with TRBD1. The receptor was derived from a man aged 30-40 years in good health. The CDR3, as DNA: TGTGCCAGCTCACTTGGACAGGGAAGCAATCAGCCCCAGCATTTT. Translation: CASSLGQGSNQPQHF.